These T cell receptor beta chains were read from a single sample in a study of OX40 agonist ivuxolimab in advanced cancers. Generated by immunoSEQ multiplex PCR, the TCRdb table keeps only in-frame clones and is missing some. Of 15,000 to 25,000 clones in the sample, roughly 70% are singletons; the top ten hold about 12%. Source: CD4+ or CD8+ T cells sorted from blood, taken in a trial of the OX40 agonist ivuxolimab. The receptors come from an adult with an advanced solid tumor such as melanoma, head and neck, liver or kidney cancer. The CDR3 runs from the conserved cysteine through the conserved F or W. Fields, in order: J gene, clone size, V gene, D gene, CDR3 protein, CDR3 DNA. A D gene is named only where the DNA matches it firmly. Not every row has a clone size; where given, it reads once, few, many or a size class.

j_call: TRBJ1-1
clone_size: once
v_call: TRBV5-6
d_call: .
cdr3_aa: CASSPQGWSTEAFF
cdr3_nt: TGTGCCAGCAGCCCACAGGGTTGGAGCACTGAAGCTTTCTTT

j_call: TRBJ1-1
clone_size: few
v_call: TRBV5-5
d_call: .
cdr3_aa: CASSLGRSNTEAFF
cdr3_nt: TGTGCCAGCAGCTTGGGACGGTCGAACACTGAAGCTTTCTTT

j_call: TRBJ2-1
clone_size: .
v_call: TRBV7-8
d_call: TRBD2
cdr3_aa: CASSPLAGSSYNEQFF
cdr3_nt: TGTGCCAGCAGCCCTTTAGCGGGTAGCTCCTACAATGAGCAGTTCTTC

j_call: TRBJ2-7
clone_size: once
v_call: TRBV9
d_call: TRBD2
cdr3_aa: CASSLRGSGRADDEQYF
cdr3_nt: TGTGCCAGCAGCCTACGGGGAAGCGGGAGGGCCGATGACGAGCAGTACTTC

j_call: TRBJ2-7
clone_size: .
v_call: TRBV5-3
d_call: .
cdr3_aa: CASSSDNYEQYF
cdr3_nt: TGTGCCAGCAGCTCGGATAACTACGAGCAGTACTTC

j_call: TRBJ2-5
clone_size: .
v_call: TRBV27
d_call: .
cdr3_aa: CASSPNQVTQYF
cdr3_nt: TGTGCCAGCAGTCCTAACCAGGTGACCCAGTACTTC

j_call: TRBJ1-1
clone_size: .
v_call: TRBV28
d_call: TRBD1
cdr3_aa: CASSLVPGGVVTEAFF
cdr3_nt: TGTGCCAGCAGTTTAGTGCCAGGGGGAGTGGTGACTGAAGCTTTCTTT

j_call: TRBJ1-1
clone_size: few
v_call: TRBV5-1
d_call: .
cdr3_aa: CASSLVGGSNTEAFF
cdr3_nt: TGCGCCAGCAGCTTGGTTGGCGGTTCGAACACTGAAGCTTTCTTT

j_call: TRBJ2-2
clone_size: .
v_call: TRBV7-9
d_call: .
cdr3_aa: CASSSGKFAGELFF
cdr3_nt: TGTGCCAGTTCATCAGGGAAATTTGCCGGGGAGCTGTTTTTT

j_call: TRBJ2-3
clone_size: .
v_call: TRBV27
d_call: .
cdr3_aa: CASSLRGFADTQYF
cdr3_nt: TGTGCCAGCAGTTTAAGGGGCTTCGCAGATACGCAGTATTTT

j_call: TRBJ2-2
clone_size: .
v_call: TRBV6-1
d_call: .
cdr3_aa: CASSDNRDTGELFF
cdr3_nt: TGTGCCAGCAGTGATAACCGGGACACCGGGGAGCTGTTTTTT

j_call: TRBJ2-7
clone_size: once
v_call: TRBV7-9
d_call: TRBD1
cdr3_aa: CASSSGGSYEQYF
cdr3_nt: TGTGCCAGCAGCTCAGGGGGCTCCTACGAGCAGTACTTC

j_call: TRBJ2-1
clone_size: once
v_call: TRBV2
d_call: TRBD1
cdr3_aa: CASIWTGLGEQFF
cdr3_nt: TGTGCCAGCATTTGGACAGGCCTCGGTGAGCAGTTCTTC

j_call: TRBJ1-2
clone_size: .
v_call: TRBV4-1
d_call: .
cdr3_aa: CASSQGGGPYGYTF
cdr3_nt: TGCGCCAGCAGCCAAGGGGGAGGCCCCTATGGCTACACCTTC

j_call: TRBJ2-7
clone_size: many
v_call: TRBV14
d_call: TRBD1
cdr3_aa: CASSQFAGGAYEQYF
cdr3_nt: TGTGCCAGCAGCCAATTTGCAGGGGGCGCCTACGAGCAGTACTTC

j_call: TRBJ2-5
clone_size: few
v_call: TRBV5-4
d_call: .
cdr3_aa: CASSPMGGLETQYF
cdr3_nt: TGTGCCAGCAGCCCGATGGGGGGACTGGAGACCCAGTACTTC

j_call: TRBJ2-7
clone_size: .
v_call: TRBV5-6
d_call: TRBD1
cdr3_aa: CASVLSGTGCHEQYF
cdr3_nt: TGTGCCAGCGTATTATCAGGGACAGGTTGCCACGAGCAGTACTTC

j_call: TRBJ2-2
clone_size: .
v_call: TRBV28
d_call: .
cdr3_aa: CASRAEGAPSNTGELFF
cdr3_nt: TGTGCCAGCAGAGCGGAGGGGGCTCCCTCTAACACCGGGGAGCTGTTTTTT

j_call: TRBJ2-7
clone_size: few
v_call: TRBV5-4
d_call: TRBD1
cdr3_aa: CASSLEGGQGIFYEQYF
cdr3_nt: TGTGCCAGCAGCTTAGAAGGGGGACAGGGCATTTTCTACGAGCAGTACTTC